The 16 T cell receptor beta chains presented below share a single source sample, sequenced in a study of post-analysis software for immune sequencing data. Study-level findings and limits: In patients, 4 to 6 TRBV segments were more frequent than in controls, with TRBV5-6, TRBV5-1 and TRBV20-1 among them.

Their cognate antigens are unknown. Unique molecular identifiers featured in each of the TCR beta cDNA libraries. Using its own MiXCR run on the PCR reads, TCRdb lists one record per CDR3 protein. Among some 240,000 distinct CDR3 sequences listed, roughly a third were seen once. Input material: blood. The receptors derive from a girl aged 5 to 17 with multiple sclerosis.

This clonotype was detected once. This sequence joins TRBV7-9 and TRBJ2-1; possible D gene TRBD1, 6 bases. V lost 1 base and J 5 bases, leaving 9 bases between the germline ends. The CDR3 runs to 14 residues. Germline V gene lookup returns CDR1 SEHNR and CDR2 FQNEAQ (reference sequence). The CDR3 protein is CASSLGSGDNEQFF. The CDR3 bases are TGTGCCAGCAGCTTAGGGTCAGGGGACAATGAGCAGTTCTTC.

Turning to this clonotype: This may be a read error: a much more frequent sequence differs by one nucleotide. The CDR3 nucleotides read TGTGCCAGCAGTTTTACGAACCGGGACAATGGGCAGTTCTTC. Residues: CASSFTNRDNGQFF. The chain combines TRBV6-5 with TRBJ2-1; a possible D gene is TRBD1 (6 bases). Germline assignment: CDR1 MNHEY and CDR2 SVGAGI. The CDR3 is made up of 14 amino acids.

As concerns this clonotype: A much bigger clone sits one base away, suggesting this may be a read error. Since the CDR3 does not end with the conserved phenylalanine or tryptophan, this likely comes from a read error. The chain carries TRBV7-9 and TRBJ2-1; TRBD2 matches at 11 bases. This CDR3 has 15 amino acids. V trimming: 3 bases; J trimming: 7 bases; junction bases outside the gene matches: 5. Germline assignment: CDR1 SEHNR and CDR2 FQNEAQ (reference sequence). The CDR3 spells CASSFTSGRGNEQFC. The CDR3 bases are TGTGCCAGCAGCTTCACTAGCGGGAGAGGGAATGAGCAGTTCTGC.

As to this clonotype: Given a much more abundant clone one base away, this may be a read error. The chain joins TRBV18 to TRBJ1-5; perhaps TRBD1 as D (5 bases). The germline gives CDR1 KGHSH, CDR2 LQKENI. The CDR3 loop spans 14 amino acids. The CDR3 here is CASSTDTKNPPQHF. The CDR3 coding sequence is TGTGCCAGCTCAACGGACACTAAGAATCCGCCCCAGCATTTT.

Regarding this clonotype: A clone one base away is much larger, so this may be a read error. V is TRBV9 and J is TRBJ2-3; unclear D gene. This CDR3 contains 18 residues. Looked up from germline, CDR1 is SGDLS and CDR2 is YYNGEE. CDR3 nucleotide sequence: TGTACCAGCAGCGTAGGCCCTATAGCAGTGAACGCAACAGATACGCAGTATTTT. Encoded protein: CTSSVGPIAVNATDTQYF.

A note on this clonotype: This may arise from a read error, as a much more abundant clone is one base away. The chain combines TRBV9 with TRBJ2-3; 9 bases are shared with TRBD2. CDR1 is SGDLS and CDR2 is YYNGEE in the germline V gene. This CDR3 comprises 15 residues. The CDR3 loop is CVSSVGAGGPDTQYF. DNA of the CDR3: TGTGTCAGCAGCGTAGGAGCGGGAGGACCAGATACGCAGTATTTT.

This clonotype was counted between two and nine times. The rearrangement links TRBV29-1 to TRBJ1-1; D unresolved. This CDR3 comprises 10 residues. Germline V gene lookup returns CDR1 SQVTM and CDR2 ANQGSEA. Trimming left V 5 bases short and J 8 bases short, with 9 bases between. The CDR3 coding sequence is TGCAGCGTTCGGAACCTGGAAGCTTTCTTT. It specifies CSVRNLEAFF.

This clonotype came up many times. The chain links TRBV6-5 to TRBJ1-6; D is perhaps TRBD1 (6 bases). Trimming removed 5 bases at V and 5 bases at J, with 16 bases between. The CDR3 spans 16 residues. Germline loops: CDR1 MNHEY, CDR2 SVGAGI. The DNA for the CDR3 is TGTGCCAGCAGTCATCACAGGGTACGGAATAATTCACCCCTCCACTTT. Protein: CASSHHRVRNNSPLHF.

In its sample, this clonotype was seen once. The CDR3 is CASSADQPGVGQPQHF. CDR3 bases: TGTGCCAGCTCAGCAGACCAGCCGGGGGTCGGGCAGCCCCAGCATTTT. This chain joins TRBV18 and TRBJ1-5; D possibly corresponds to TRBD1 (5 bases). Germline V gene sequence: CDR1 KGHSH, CDR2 LQKENI. The CDR3 extends over 16 amino acids. Trimming shortened V by 5 bases and J by 7 bases, and 21 bases separated the two germline ends.

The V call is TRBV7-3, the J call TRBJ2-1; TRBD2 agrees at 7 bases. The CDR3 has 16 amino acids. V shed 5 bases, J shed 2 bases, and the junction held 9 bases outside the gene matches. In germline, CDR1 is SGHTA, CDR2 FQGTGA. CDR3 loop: CASSPSGGSAYNEQFF. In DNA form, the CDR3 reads TGTGCCAGCAGCCCATCCGGGGGGTCCGCCTACAATGAGCAGTTCTTC.

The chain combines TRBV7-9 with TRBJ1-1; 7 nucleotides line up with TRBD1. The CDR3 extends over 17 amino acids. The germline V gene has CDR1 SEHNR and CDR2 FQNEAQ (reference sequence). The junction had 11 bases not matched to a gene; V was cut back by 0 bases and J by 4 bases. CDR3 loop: CASSLAPGQRISTEAFF. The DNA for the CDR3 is TGTGCCAGCAGCTTAGCCCCGGGACAGAGAATAAGCACTGAAGCTTTCTTT.

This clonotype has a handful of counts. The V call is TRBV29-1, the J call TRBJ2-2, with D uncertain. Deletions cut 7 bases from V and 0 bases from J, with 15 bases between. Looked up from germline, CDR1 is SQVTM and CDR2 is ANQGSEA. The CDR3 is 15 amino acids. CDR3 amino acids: CSAEGMASNTGELFF. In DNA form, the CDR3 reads TGCAGCGCCGAAGGCATGGCGTCGAACACCGGGGAGCTGTTTTTT.

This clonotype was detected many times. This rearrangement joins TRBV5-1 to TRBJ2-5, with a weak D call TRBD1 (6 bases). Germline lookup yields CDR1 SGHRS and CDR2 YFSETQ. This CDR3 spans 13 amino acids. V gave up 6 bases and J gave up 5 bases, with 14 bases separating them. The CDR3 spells CASTFLTGETQYF. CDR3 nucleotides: TGCGCCAGCACCTTTCTAACAGGGGAGACCCAGTACTTC.

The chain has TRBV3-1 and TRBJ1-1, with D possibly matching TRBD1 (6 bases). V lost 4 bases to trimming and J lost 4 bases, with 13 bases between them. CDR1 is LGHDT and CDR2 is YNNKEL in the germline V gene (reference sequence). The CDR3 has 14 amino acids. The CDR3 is CASSRFTGSTEAFF. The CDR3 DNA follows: TGTGCCAGCAGCCGTTTTACAGGGAGCACTGAAGCTTTCTTT. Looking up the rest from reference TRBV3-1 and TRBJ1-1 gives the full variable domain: DTAVSQTPKYLVTQMGNDKSIKCEQNLGHDTMYWYKQDSKKFLKIMFSYNNKELIINETVPNRFSPKSPDKAHLNLHINSLELGDSAVYFCASSRFTGSTEAFFGQGTRLTVV.

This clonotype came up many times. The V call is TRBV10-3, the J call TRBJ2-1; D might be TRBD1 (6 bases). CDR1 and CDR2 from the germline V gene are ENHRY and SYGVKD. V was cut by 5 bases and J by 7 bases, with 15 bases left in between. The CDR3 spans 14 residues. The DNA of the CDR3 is TGTGCCATCAGTACTCTGACAGGCGGGAATGAGCAGTTCTTC. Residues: CAISTLTGGNEQFF.

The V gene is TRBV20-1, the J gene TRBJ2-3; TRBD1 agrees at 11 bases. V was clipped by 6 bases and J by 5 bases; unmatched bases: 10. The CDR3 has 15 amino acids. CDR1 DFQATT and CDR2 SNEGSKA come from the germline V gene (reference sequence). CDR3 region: CSAPEGTGGEDTQYF. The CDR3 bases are TGCAGTGCCCCTGAAGGGACAGGGGGAGAAGATACGCAGTATTTT.